The present T cell receptor (beta chain) was sequenced within a study of OX40 agonist ivuxolimab in advanced cancers. Background on the study: Patients were given ivuxolimab, an antibody that agonizes OX40 (CD134).

This CDR3 is built from 11 residues. V gave up 4 bases and J gave up 6 bases, with 8 bases separating them. Germline CDR1 reads SGHRS; CDR2 reads YFSETQ. This clone has a handful of counts. Profiled with immunoSEQ multiplex PCR; TCRdb holds only in-frame clones, not every one. The data show about 25,000 clones, approximately 91% seen once. Material: CD4+ or CD8+ T cells sorted from blood, obtained in a trial of the OX40 agonist ivuxolimab. The chain recombines TRBV5-1 with TRBJ2-7; no clear D gene. The source of this sequence is an adult with an advanced solid tumor such as melanoma, head and neck, liver or kidney cancer. The CDR3 spells CASSDHSEQYF. Here the CDR3 DNA reads TGCGCCAGCAGCGACCACAGCGAGCAGTACTTC.